These 26 T cell receptor beta chains came from one sample sequenced in a study of blood T cell repertoires in COVID-19. The method was immunoSEQ multiplex PCR; TCRdb's version includes in-frame clones alone and lacks a portion of them. Among about 64,000 clones listed, about 72% were seen once. The material sequenced was peripheral blood. The origin of the receptors is a man at least 80 years old with acute or convalescent COVID-19.

This clone was seen only once. The V gene is TRBV28, the J gene TRBJ2-1, with 9 bases identical to TRBD2. V trimming: 5 bases; J trimming: 4 bases; junction bases outside the gene matches: 6. Per germline, CDR1 MDHEN and CDR2 SYDVKM. The CDR3 has 15 residues. The CDR3 DNA is TGTGCCAGCAGTGGCCTAGCGGGGATATACAATGAGCAGTTCTTC. Translation: CASSGLAGIYNEQFF.

This chain uses TRBV19 with TRBJ1-2, with D uncertain. The CDR3 has 14 residues. Germline V gene sequence: CDR1 LNHDA, CDR2 SQIVND (reference sequence). V dropped 1 base and J dropped 3 bases, with 9 bases sitting between them. Here the CDR3 reads CASSIGETYYGYTF. DNA of the CDR3: TGTGCCAGTAGTATAGGTGAGACTTACTATGGCTACACCTTC.

V usage is TRBV12-3 or TRBV12-4 and J usage is TRBJ2-1, with 10 nucleotides matching TRBD2. This CDR3 spans 13 amino acids. V shed 6 bases, J shed 13 bases, and the junction held 9 bases outside the gene matches. DNA for the CDR3: TGTGCCAGCAGACGGGGACTAGCGTTCATACAGTTCTTC. Residues: CASRRGLAFIQFF.

The chain links TRBV15 to TRBJ1-1; 10 nucleotides match TRBD1. The germline V gene has CDR1 LNHNV and CDR2 YYDKDF (reference sequence). Unmatched junction bases numbered 7, after V lost 4 bases and J lost 5 bases. The CDR3 loop spans 15 amino acids. Here the CDR3 DNA reads TGTGCCACCAGCAAGACAGGGGGCTATGGGACTGAAGCTTTCTTT. Translating it yields CATSKTGGYGTEAFF.

The J gene is TRBJ2-1, the V gene TRBV6-1; 10 nucleotides line up with TRBD2. V trimming: 1 base; J trimming: 8 bases; junction bases outside the gene matches: 5. This CDR3 spans 15 amino acids. Germline CDR1 is MNHNS and CDR2 is SASEGT. The CDR3 region is CASSEGASGRYEQFF. Written as DNA, the CDR3 is TGTGCCAGCAGTGAAGGCGCTAGCGGGAGATATGAGCAGTTCTTC.

V is TRBV6-5 and J is TRBJ2-7; 7 bases are a match to TRBD1. The germline V gene encodes CDR1 MNHEY and CDR2 SVGAGI. This CDR3 contains 14 residues. With V trimmed by 7 bases and J by 1 base, 7 bases remained unmatched. The CDR3 DNA is TGTGCCAGCATAGAAAAGGGACAGTCCTACGAGCAGTACTTC. It translates to CASIEKGQSYEQYF.

This sequence joins TRBV7-6 and TRBJ2-2, with TRBD2 matching over 16 bases. This CDR3 has 18 amino acids. The trim removed 8 bases at V and 0 bases at J, leaving 6 bases unmatched. Germline CDR1 and CDR2: SGHVS and FNYEAQ. The CDR3 DNA reads as TGTGCCAGCGGGAAGGGACTAGCGGGAGGGCCGAACACCGGGGAGCTGTTTTTT. This translates into CASGKGLAGGPNTGELFF. The complete variable domain, with remaining parts taken from reference TRBV7-6 and TRBJ2-2, reads GAGVSQSPRYKVTKRGQDVALRCDPISGHVSLYWYRQALGQGPEFLTYFNYEAQQDKSGLPNDRFSAERPEGSISTLTIQRTEQRDSAMYRCASGKGLAGGPNTGELFFGEGSRLTVL.

The chain is built from TRBV4-1 and TRBJ2-2; the D gene is possibly TRBD2 (5 bases). Germline V gene data show CDR1 as MGHRA and CDR2 as YSYEKL. The CDR3 is made up of 16 amino acids. The V end was cut by 0 bases, the J end by 3 bases, with 11 bases between. The CDR3 DNA is TGCGCCAGCAGCCAAGATTACAGCGGTTACACCGGGGAGCTGTTTTTT. It specifies CASSQDYSGYTGELFF.

The rearrangement links TRBV2 to TRBJ1-3; TRBD1 matches at 8 bases. This CDR3 is 14 amino acids long. The junction had 3 bases not matched to a gene; V was cut back by 6 bases and J by 2 bases. The germline V gene has CDR1 SNHLY and CDR2 FYNNEI. In DNA, the CDR3 is TGTGCCAGCAGGGGACAGGTTGCTGGAAACACCATATATTTT. Translated: CASRGQVAGNTIYF.

V is TRBV5-1 and J is TRBJ2-1; 10 nucleotides line up with TRBD1. The germline CDR1 and CDR2 sequences are SGHRS and YFSETQ. There are 15 residues in the CDR3. V lost 4 bases to trimming and J lost 9 bases; unmatched junction nucleotides: 10. In DNA form, the CDR3 reads TGCGCCAGCAGCCTAGAACCGACAGGGGGCAGTGAGCAGTTCTTC. Encoded protein: CASSLEPTGGSEQFF.

The rearrangement joins TRBV12-3 or TRBV12-4 to TRBJ2-2; D ambiguous. The CDR3 consists of 12 residues. V dropped 4 bases and J dropped 3 bases, with 3 bases sitting between them. The CDR3 coding sequence is TGTGCCAGCAGTTCGTACACCGGGGAGCTGTTTTTT. This encodes CASSSYTGELFF.

This chain links TRBV5-1 with TRBJ2-3; the D is unclear. V was pared by 4 bases and J by 3 bases, with 9 bases between. This CDR3 is 13 amino acids long. The germline V gene has CDR1 SGHRS and CDR2 YFSETQ. The CDR3: CASSRELTDTQYF. The CDR3 DNA is TGCGCCAGCAGCCGAGAACTAACAGATACGCAGTATTTT.

The J gene is TRBJ2-1, the V gene TRBV28; no clear D. Trimming took off 7 bases at V and 1 base at J, with 5 bases between the two ends. This CDR3 region has 12 residues. CDR1 and CDR2 (germline): MDHEN, SYDVKM. CDR3 residues: CASMRSYNEQFF. Written as DNA, the CDR3 is TGTGCCAGCATGAGATCCTACAATGAGCAGTTCTTC.

The rearrangement uses TRBV12-3 or TRBV12-4 and TRBJ1-5; 7 nucleotides match TRBD1. This CDR3 is 13 amino acids long. The V and J ends lost 3 bases and 6 bases, in that order; junction bases with no gene match: 2. For the CDR3, the DNA is TGTGCCAGCAGTTTCAGGGGGGTTCAGCCCCAGCATTTT. This encodes CASSFRGVQPQHF.

The V gene is TRBV11-3, the J gene TRBJ2-7; unclear D gene. The length of the CDR3 is 14 residues. Germline lookup yields CDR1 SGHNT and CDR2 YENEEA. The ends were cut back, 1 base at V and 2 bases at J, with 9 bases in the middle. The CDR3 spells CASSLGSQAYEQYF. The CDR3 DNA reads TGTGCCAGCAGCTTAGGTTCCCAGGCCTACGAGCAGTACTTC.

The V call is TRBV2, the J call TRBJ1-2; TRBD1 matches 10 bases. V lost 8 bases, J lost 4 bases, and 10 bases stayed unmatched. Per germline, CDR1 SNHLY and CDR2 FYNNEI. The CDR3 loop spans 15 amino acids. CDR3 residues: CASVRDRGFFYGYTF. DNA for the CDR3: TGTGCCAGCGTCCGGGACAGGGGTTTTTTCTATGGCTACACCTTC.

The chain recombines TRBV24-1 with TRBJ2-1; TRBD2 matches at 11 bases. Trimming at V came to 5 bases and at J to 7 bases, leaving 9 bases not matched to a gene. Germline CDR1 is KGHDR and CDR2 is SFDVKD. The CDR3 sequence is 16 residues long. The chain's CDR3 is CATSVRVAGGRNEQFF. The CDR3 DNA is TGTGCCACCAGTGTTCGGGTAGCGGGAGGGAGAAATGAGCAGTTCTTC.

This chain links TRBV7-8 with TRBJ2-5, with a possible D match to TRBD1 (5 bases). CDR3 size: 14 residues. The V end lost 8 bases, the J end lost 2 bases, and 15 bases lay between the germline ends. The germline V gene encodes CDR1 SGHVS and CDR2 FQNEAQ. The CDR3 sequence is CASGQGRFQETQYF. The CDR3 region has the DNA TGTGCCAGCGGGCAGGGCCGCTTTCAAGAGACCCAGTACTTC.

The chain couples TRBV2 to TRBJ2-2, with 10 positions matching TRBD2. CDR3 size: 15 residues. V trimming: 2 bases; J trimming: 6 bases; junction bases outside the gene matches: 3. Germline lookup yields CDR1 SNHLY and CDR2 FYNNEI. CDR3 residues: CASSESGRAAGELFF. The CDR3 DNA reads TGTGCCAGCAGTGAAAGCGGGAGGGCCGCCGGGGAGCTGTTTTTT.

The rearrangement uses TRBV2 and TRBJ2-1; 12 bases line up with TRBD2. The CDR3 consists of 15 residues. Germline lookup yields CDR1 SNHLY and CDR2 FYNNEI. The ends lost 5 bases at V and 4 bases at J; junction bases unmatched: 3. CDR3 amino acids: CASSTLAGGYNEQFF. The CDR3 DNA reads TGTGCCAGCAGTACACTAGCGGGGGGTTACAATGAGCAGTTCTTC.

This chain uses TRBV11-2 with TRBJ2-2; 7 bases line up with TRBD1. The germline gives CDR1 SGHAT, CDR2 FQNNGV. This CDR3 has 18 amino acids. With 5 bases clipped from V and 4 bases from J, the junction kept 16 bases outside the gene matches. For the CDR3, the DNA is TGTGCCAGCAGCCCAGCTCAGGGTCAGGGGGATTCCACCGGGGAGCTGTTTTTT. Translating it yields CASSPAQGQGDSTGELFF.

CDR3 in DNA: TGTGCCAGCAGTTACTTCCGGGACAGGGCTGGAGAGCAGTACTTC. It encodes CASSYFRDRAGEQYF. The chain carries TRBV6-5 and TRBJ2-7, with 9 bases matching TRBD1. The CDR3 has 15 residues. From germline, CDR1 is MNHEY and CDR2 SVGAGI. The J segment lost 7 bases and the V segment lost 1 base, leaving 8 bases of the junction unmatched.

This clone has only one observation. V is TRBV21-1 and J is TRBJ1-2; the DNA was not used to check the table's D call, TRBD1. TRBV21-1 is recorded as a pseudogene. This CDR3 is built from 15 residues. The CDR3: CASIPPGQGDYGYTF. In DNA, the CDR3 is TGTGCCAGCATTCCGCCGGGACAGGGTGACTATGGCTACACCTTC.

This rearrangement joins TRBV2 to TRBJ1-2; D unresolved. The CDR3 covers 12 residues. Trimming stripped 8 bases from V and 7 bases from J, with 14 bases between. CDR1 and CDR2 from the germline V gene are SNHLY and FYNNEI. DNA for the CDR3: TGTGCCAGCGGTTGGGCAGGTTCTGGCTACACCTTC. Translated, it gives CASGWAGSGYTF.

This clone was seen once. The CDR3 spells CASSNLRELHNEQFF. The CDR3, as DNA: TGTGCCAGCAGTAACCTGCGTGAGCTCCACAATGAGCAGTTCTTC. This chain links TRBV6-6 with TRBJ2-1; D ambiguous. Trimming cost V 5 bases and J 5 bases, with 16 bases left between them. CDR1 MNHNY and CDR2 SVGAGI come from the germline V gene (reference sequence). This CDR3 contains 15 residues.

This chain uses TRBV12-3 or TRBV12-4 with TRBJ1-3; no reliable D call. The V gene lost 2 bases and the J gene lost 2 bases, with 4 bases spanning the gap. The CDR3 contains 13 residues. In nucleotides, the CDR3 is TGTGCCAGCAGTTTACTCCCTGGAAACACCATATATTTT. It specifies CASSLLPGNTIYF.